The present TCR beta chain was sequenced within a study of OX40 agonist ivuxolimab in advanced cancers. Study-wide background: As their treatment, patients were administered ivuxolimab, an agonistic anti-OX40 (CD134) antibody. Cohort: about 80% men, mean age around 60, aged about 20 to 90.

The V gene lost 2 bases and the J gene lost 4 bases, with 13 bases spanning the gap. The CDR3 totals 16 residues. Germline V gives CDR1 SGHNT, CDR2 YYREEE (reference sequence). The repertoire was sequenced with immunoSEQ multiplex PCR; TCRdb's copy has only in-frame clones and lacks some. This table holds 95,000 or so clones, 90% to 95% found once. Sequencing used CD4+ or CD8+ T cells sorted from blood, obtained in a trial of the OX40 agonist ivuxolimab. This sequence joins TRBV5-4 and TRBJ2-6; D is possibly TRBD1 (6 bases). This clonotype originated in an adult with an advanced solid tumor such as melanoma, head and neck, liver or kidney cancer. CDR3 loop: CASSFVQGPGANVLTF. The CDR3 DNA is TGTGCCAGCAGCTTCGTCCAGGGGCCCGGGGCCAACGTCCTGACTTTC.